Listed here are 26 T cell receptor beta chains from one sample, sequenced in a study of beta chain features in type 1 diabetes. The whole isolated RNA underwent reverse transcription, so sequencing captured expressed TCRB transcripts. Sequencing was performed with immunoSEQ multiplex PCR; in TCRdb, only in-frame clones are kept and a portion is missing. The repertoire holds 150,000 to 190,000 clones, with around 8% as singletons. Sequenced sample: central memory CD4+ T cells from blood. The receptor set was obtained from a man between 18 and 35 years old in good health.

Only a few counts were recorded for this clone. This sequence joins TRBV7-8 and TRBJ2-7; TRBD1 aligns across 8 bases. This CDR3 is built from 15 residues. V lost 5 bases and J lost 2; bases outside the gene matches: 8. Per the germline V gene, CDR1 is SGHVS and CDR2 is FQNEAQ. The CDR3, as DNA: TGTGCCAGCAGCCCTGGCCGGGACAGGACCTACGAGCAGTACTTC. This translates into CASSPGRDRTYEQYF. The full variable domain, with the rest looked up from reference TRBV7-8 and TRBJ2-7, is GAGVSQSPRYKVAKRGQDVALRCDPISGHVSLFWYQQALGQGPEFLTYFQNEAQLDKSGLPSDRFFAERPEGSVSTLKIQRTQQEDSAVYLCASSPGRDRTYEQYFGPGTRLTVT.

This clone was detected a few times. The CDR3 coding sequence is TGTGCCAGCAGGGACAGGGCGGGCAATCAGCCCCAGCATTTT. Translating gives CASRDRAGNQPQHF. This chain links TRBV2 with TRBJ1-5; 8 nucleotides line up with TRBD1. The CDR3 runs to 14 residues. V shed 6 bases, J shed 2 bases, and the junction held 3 bases outside the gene matches. Germline CDR1 and CDR2: SNHLY and FYNNEI.

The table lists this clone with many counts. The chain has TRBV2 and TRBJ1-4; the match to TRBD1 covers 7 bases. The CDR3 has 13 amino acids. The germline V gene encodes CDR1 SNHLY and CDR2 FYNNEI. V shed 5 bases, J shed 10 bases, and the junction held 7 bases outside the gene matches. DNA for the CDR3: TGTGCCAGCAGTCCGAGACAGGGTGTAAAACTGTTTTTT. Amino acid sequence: CASSPRQGVKLFF.

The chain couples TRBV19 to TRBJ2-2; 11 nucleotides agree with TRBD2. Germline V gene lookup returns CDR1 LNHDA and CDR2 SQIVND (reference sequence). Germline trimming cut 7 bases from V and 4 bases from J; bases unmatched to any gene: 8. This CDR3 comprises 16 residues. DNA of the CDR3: TGTGCCAGTAAGCCGGTAGCGGGGGGGCCCACCGGGGAGCTGTTTTTT. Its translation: CASKPVAGGPTGELFF.

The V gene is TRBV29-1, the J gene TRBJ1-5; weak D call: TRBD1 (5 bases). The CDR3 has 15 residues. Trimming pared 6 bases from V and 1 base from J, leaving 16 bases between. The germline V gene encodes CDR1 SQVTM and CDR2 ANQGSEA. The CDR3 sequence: CSVRLGGESNQPQHF. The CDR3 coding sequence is TGCAGCGTCAGGTTGGGGGGAGAAAGCAATCAGCCCCAGCATTTT.

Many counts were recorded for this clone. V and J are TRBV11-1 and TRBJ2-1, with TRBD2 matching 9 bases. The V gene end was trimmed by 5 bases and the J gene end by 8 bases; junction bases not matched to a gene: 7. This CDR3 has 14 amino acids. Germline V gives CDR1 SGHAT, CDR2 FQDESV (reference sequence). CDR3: CASSPREGHYEQFF. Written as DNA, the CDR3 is TGTGCCAGCAGCCCGCGGGAGGGCCACTATGAGCAGTTCTTC.

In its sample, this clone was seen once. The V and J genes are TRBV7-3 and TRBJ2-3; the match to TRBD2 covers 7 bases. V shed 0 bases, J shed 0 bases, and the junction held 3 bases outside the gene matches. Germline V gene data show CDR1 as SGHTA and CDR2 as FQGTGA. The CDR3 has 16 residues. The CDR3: CASSLTSGLSTDTQYF. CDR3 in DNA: TGTGCCAGCAGCTTAACGTCGGGACTAAGCACAGATACGCAGTATTTT.

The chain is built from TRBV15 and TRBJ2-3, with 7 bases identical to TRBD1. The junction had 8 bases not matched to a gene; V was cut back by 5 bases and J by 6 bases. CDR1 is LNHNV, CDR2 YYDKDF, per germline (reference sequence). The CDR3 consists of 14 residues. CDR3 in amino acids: CATSQPQGRDTQYF. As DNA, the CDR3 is TGTGCCACCAGCCAACCACAGGGGCGGGATACGCAGTATTTT.

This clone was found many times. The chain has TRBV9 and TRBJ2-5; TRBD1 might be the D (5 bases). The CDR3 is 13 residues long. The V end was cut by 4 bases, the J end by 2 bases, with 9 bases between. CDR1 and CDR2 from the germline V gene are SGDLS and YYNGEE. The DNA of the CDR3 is TGTGCCAGCAGCCCAGGGTATCAAGAGACCCAGTACTTC. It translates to CASSPGYQETQYF.

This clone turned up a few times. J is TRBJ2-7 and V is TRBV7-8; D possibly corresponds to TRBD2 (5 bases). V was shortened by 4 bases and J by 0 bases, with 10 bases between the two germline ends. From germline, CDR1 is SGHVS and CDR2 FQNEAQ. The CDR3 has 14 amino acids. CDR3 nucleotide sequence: TGTGCCAGCAGCTCGGAGGCCCCCTCCTACGAGCAGTACTTC. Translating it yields CASSSEAPSYEQYF. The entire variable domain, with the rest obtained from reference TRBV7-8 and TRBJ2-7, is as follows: GAGVSQSPRYKVAKRGQDVALRCDPISGHVSLFWYQQALGQGPEFLTYFQNEAQLDKSGLPSDRFFAERPEGSVSTLKIQRTQQEDSAVYLCASSSEAPSYEQYFGPGTRLTVT.

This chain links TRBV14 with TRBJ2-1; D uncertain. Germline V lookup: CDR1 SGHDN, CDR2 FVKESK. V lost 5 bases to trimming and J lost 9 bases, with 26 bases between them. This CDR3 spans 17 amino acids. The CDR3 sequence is CASSTPQRATYNGEQFF. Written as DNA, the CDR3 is TGTGCCAGCAGCACCCCTCAGCGTGCTACGTACAATGGTGAGCAGTTCTTC.

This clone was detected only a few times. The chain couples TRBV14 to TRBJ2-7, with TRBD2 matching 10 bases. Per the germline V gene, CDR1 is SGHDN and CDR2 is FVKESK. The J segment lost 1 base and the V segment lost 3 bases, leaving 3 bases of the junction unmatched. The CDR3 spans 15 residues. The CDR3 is CASSHWTSGSYEQYF. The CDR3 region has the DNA TGTGCCAGCAGCCATTGGACTAGCGGTTCCTACGAGCAGTACTTC.

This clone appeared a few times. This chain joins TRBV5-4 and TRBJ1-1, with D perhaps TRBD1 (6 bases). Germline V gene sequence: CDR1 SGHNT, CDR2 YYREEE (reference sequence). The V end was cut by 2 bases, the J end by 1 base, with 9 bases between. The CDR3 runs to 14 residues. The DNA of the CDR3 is TGTGCCAGCAGCTTTACAGGGAGGAACACTGAAGCTTTCTTT. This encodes CASSFTGRNTEAFF.

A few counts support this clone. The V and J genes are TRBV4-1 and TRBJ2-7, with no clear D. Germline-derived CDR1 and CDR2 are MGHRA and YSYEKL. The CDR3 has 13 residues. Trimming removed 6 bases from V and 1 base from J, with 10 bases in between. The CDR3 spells CASSWARSYEQYF. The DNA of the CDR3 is TGCGCCAGCAGTTGGGCTCGTTCCTACGAGCAGTACTTC.

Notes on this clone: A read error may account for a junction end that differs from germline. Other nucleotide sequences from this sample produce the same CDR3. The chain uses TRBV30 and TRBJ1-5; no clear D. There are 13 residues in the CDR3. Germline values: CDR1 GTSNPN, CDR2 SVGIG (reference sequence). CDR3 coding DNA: TGTGCCTGGAGGCGGGCGGGCAATCAGCCTCAGCATTTT. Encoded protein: CAWRRAGNQPQHF.

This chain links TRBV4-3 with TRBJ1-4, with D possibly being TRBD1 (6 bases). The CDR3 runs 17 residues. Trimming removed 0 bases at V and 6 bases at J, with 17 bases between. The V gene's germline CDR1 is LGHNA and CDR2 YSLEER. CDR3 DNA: TGCGCCAGCAGCCAAGAAGGGGGAGGGACCCTTTATGAAAAACTGTTTTTT. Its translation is CASSQEGGGTLYEKLFF.

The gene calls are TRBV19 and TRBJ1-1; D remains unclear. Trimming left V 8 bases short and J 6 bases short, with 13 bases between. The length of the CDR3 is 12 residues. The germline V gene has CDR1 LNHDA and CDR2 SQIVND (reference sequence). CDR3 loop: CASGSQDSEAFF. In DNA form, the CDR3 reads TGTGCCAGTGGGTCCCAGGACTCTGAAGCTTTCTTT.

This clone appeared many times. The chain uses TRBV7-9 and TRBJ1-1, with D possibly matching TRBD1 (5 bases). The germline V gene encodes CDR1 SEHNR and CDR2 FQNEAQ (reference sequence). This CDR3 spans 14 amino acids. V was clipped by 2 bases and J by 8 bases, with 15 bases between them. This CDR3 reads CASSLSRQGKEAFF. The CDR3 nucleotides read TGTGCCAGCAGCTTAAGCCGTCAGGGTAAAGAAGCTTTCTTT.

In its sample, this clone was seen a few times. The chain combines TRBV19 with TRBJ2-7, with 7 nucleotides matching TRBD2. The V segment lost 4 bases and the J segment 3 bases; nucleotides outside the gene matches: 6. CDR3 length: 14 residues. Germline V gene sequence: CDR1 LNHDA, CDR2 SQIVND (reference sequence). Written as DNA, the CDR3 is TGTGCCAGTAGTAGCGGGAGCCTGATCTACGAGCAGTACTTC. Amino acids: CASSSGSLIYEQYF.

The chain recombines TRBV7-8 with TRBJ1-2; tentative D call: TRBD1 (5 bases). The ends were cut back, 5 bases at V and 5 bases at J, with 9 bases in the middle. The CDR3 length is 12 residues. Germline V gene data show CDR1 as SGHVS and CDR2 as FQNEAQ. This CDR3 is CASSPQGYGYTF. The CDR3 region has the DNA TGTGCCAGCAGCCCTCAGGGTTATGGCTACACCTTC.

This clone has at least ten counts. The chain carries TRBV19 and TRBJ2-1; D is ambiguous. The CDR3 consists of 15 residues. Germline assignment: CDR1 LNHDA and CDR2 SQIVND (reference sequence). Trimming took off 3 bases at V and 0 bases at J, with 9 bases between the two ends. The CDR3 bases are TGTGCCAGTAGTATGTCCTTGAGCTCCTACAATGAGCAGTTCTTC. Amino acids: CASSMSLSSYNEQFF.

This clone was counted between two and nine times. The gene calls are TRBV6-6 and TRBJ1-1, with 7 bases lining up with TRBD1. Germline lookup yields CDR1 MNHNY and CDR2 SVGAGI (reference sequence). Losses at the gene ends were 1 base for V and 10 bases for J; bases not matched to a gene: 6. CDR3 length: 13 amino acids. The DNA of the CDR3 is TGTGCCAGCAGTTACTGGGACAGCGGGGGAGCTTTCTTT. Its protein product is CASSYWDSGGAFF.

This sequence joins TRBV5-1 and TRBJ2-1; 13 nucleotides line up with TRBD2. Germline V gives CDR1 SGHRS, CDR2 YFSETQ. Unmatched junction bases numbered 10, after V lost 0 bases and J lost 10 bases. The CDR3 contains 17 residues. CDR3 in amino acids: CASSLGSTSGGAREQFF. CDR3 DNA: TGCGCCAGCAGCTTGGGGTCAACTAGCGGGGGGGCCAGGGAGCAGTTCTTC.

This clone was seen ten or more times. CDR3 sequence: CASSSSQGRTDTQYF. In nucleotides, the CDR3 is TGTGCCAGCTCCTCAAGTCAGGGGCGCACAGATACGCAGTATTTT. The chain recombines TRBV18 with TRBJ2-3; weak D call: TRBD1 (6 bases). V shed 6 bases and J shed 1 base, with 14 bases lying between them. The CDR3 totals 15 residues. The germline V gene has CDR1 KGHSH and CDR2 LQKENI.

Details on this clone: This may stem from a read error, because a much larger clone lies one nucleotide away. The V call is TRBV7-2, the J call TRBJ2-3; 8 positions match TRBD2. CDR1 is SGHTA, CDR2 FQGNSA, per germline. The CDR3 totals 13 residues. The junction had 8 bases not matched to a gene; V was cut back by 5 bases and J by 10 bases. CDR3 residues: CASSQDTSGPQYF. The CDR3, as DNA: TGTGCCAGCAGCCAAGACACTAGCGGTCCGCAGTATTTT.

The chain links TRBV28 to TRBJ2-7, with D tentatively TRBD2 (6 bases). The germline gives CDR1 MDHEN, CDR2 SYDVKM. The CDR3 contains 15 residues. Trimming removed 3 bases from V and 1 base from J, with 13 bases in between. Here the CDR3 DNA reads TGTGCCAGCAGTTTCCTGACTAGTAGTTCCTACGAGCAGTACTTC. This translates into CASSFLTSSSYEQYF.